Sequencing of this T cell receptor (beta chain) was carried out in a study of chemoradiotherapy in HPV16-positive cancers. Broader study findings: Candidate HPV-specific clones and E7-related TCR motifs grew in tumor during treatment.

In germline, CDR1 is LNHNV, CDR2 YYDKDF (reference sequence). The CDR3 loop spans 13 amino acids. Only in-frame clones appear in the TCRdb table, and some are missing; sequencing was by immunoSEQ multiplex PCR. The sample consists of 10,000 to 15,000 clones, about three quarters of them appearing once. Over chemoradiotherapy, repertoires were sampled more than once. Remarks on this clone: Its antigen remains unidentified.

The genes are TRBV15 and TRBJ2-5, with TRBD1 matching 8 bases. The DNA end favors TRBJ2-7, so the J call may be wrong. This TCR derives from a human donor with HPV-associated anogenital cancer. The sample was collected from a patient who underwent chemoradiotherapy. The CDR3 reads CATGPGGRYEQYF. Here the CDR3 DNA reads TGTGCCACGGGACCAGGGGGCCGCTACGAGCAGTACTTC.